This T cell receptor (beta chain) was sequenced for a study of blood T cell repertoires in COVID-19. Study-level background: Sample material is recorded as cDNA or gDNA derived from T cells, B-cell-depleted T cells, or PBMCs.

The CDR3 sequence is 15 residues long. From germline, CDR1 is SGHRS and CDR2 YFSETQ. The V segment lost 3 bases and the J segment 0 bases; nucleotides outside the gene matches: 4. As concerns this clone: This may come from a read error, since a much larger clone is one base off. This specimen includes other DNA sequences encoding the same CDR3.

Generated by immunoSEQ multiplex PCR, the TCRdb table keeps only in-frame clones and is missing some. Here the sample spans 190,000 or so clones, roughly four fifths being singletons. Participants' reported clinical history set cohort assignment. Donors in Cohort 3 counted as recovered after two negative PCRs, clearance, or symptom resolution. The sequencing input was PBMCs or T cells enriched from blood (not recorded which). This TCR was recovered from a man in his forties or fifties who had recovered from COVID-19. The gene calls are TRBV5-1 and TRBJ2-3, with 7 bases that match TRBD2. In DNA, the CDR3 is TGCGCCAGCAGCTCTAAAGCGGGGAGCACAGATACGCAGTATTTT. Protein product: CASSSKAGSTDTQYF.